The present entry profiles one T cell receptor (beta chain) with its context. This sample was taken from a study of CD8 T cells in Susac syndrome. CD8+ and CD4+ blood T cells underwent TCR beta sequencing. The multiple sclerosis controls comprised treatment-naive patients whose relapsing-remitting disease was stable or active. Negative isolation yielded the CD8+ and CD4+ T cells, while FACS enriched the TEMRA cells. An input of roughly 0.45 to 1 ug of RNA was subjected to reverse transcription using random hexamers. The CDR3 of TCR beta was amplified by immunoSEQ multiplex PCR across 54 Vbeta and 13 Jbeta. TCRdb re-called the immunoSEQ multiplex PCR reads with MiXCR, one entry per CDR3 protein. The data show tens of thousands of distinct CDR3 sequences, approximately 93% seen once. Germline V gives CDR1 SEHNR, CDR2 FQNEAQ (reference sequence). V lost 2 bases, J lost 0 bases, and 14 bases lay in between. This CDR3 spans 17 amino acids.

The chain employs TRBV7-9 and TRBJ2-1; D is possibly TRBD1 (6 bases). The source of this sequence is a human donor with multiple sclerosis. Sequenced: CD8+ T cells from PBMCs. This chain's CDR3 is CASSLSYSGDSYNEQFF. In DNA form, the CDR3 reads TGTGCCAGCAGCTTATCGTATTCAGGGGACTCCTACAATGAGCAGTTCTTC.